This T cell receptor (beta chain) was recovered during a study of blood T cells in healthy people across ages. Study-wide findings and caveats: Long-lived donors had more naive CD4+ cells and higher diversity than aged donors. TCR beta diversity, measured per million T cells, fell in a roughly linear way with age. When one million T cells were used, diversity estimates were thought to be underestimates.

On this clonotype: Its target is not known. Just one base apart from a much larger clone, this may be a read error.

The CDR3 consists of 14 residues. Germline V gene sequence: CDR1 MDHEN, CDR2 SYDVKM. The use of a sample-barcoded 5' primer and a J-beta primer mix characterized a second PCR of 7 to 11 cycles. With 12 random nucleotides, a template-switch adaptor tagged each individual cDNA molecule. TCRdb recomputed calls from the 5' RACE reads with MiXCR, one row per CDR3 protein. The table lists 1.5 million to 2 million distinct CDR3 sequences, about 35% of them singletons. The sequenced sample was blood. The chain uses TRBV28 and TRBJ2-5; D gene uncertain. The source is a woman in her twenties or thirties in good health. CDR3: CASISSLYQETRYF. In DNA form, the CDR3 reads TGTGCCAGCATCTCCTCTTTGTACCAAGAGACCCGGTACTTC.